This is a list of T cell receptor beta chains from one sample in a study of cytomegalovirus exposure and HLA in healthy donors. Clones were read by immunoSEQ multiplex PCR, and TCRdb kept only the in-frame ones, dropping some. Of 150,000 to 200,000 clones in the sample, 75% to 90% were seen once. Source material: PBMCs. These receptors were collected from a boy between 2 and 10 years old in good health and CMV-seronegative. Each CDR3 is given with its conserved first and last residue. A D gene is named only where the DNA matches it firmly. Size is omitted from some rows. Given values are once, few, many or a class for expanded clones.

V	D	J	size	CDR3	DNA
TRBV9	TRBD2	TRBJ2-3	once	CASSERNLAGGPDTQYF	TGTGCCAGCAGCGAACGCAATCTAGCGGGGGGGCCAGATACGCAGTATTTT
TRBV5-1	.	TRBJ1-6	.	CASSLDGRIVENSPLHF	TGCGCCAGCAGCTTGGACGGCAGGATCGTTGAGAATTCACCCCTCCACTTT
TRBV28	.	TRBJ2-1	once	CASSRATWEYNEQFF	TGTGCCAGCAGTCGGGCTACCTGGGAGTACAATGAGCAGTTCTTC
TRBV1	.	TRBJ2-2	.	CTSSRGLAGAGELFF	TGCACCAGCAGTCGCGGACTAGCGGGAGCCGGGGAGCTGTTTTTT
TRBV28	.	TRBJ1-2	.	CASSFRGSSLYGYTF	TGTGCCAGCAGTTTCAGGGGCAGTTCCCTCTATGGCTACACCTTC
TRBV28	TRBD2	TRBJ2-3	.	CASSLDRPERGVTDTQYF	TGTGCCAGCAGTTTAGACCGACCGGAACGGGGGGTCACAGATACGCAGTATTTT
TRBV7-9	TRBD1	TRBJ1-2	.	CASSSGTGDYYGYTF	TGTGCCAGCAGCTCAGGGACAGGGGATTACTATGGCTACACCTTC
TRBV9	.	TRBJ2-2	.	CASSVDRDPRAGELFF	TGTGCCAGCAGCGTAGACAGGGACCCGAGGGCCGGGGAGCTGTTTTTT
TRBV7-4	.	TRBJ2-7	.	CASRPGLLDYEQYF	TGTGCCAGCCGACCGGGACTTCTCGACTACGAGCAGTACTTC
TRBV9	TRBD1	TRBJ2-1	.	CASSGPGTGGGKLAKNIQFF	TGTGCCAGCAGTGGACCCGGGACAGGGGGCGGGAAGTTGGCCAAAAACATTCAGTTCTTC
TRBV28	TRBD2	TRBJ2-3	.	CASSLRRGLTDTQYF	TGTGCCAGCAGTTTGCGGCGGGGGTTGACAGATACGCAGTATTTT
TRBV6-1	TRBD1	TRBJ2-1	few	CASIPPDRVPFF	TGTGCCAGCATTCCGCCGGACAGGGTCCCGTTCTTC
TRBV5-7	.	TRBJ1-6	once	CASSQTLHF	TGTGCCAGCTCCCAGACCCTCCACTTT